Listed here are 21 T cell receptor beta chains from one sample, sequenced in a study of radiotherapy plus CTLA-4 blockade in lung cancer. The method was immunoSEQ multiplex PCR; TCRdb's version includes in-frame clones alone and lacks a portion of them. The sample lists 89,000 or so clones, around 86% occurring once. Sequencing used peripheral blood, obtained from a patient treated with radiotherapy plus ipilimumab. All receptors derive from a human donor with non-small cell lung cancer who had a partial response to radiotherapy plus ipilimumab.

The chain recombines TRBV5-1 with TRBJ1-1, with D possibly TRBD1 on 6 matching bases. CDR3 size: 15 residues. Trimming stripped 0 bases from V and 3 bases from J, with 12 bases between. Germline loops: CDR1 SGHRS, CDR2 YFSETQ. For the CDR3, the DNA is TGCGCCAGCAGCTTGGATGGGGGCGGGTACACTGAAGCTTTCTTT. Amino acids: CASSLDGGGYTEAFF.

The chain employs TRBV7-6 and TRBJ1-1, with D possibly TRBD1 on 5 matching bases. Germline lookup yields CDR1 SGHVS and CDR2 FNYEAQ. Trimming removed 3 bases at V and 3 bases at J, with 20 bases between. This CDR3 region has 17 residues. The CDR3 reads CASSFFGTSGSDTEAFF. CDR3 nucleotide sequence: TGTGCCAGCAGCTTTTTCGGGACTTCAGGATCCGACACTGAAGCTTTCTTT.

The chain carries TRBV5-1 and TRBJ2-1, with 15 bases that match TRBD2. The junction had 1 base not matched to a gene; V was cut back by 4 bases and J by 2 bases. Germline assignment: CDR1 SGHRS and CDR2 YFSETQ. This CDR3 is built from 16 residues. The CDR3 DNA reads as TGCGCCAGCAGCAGGACTAGCGGGGGGGCCTACAATGAGCAGTTCTTC. This gives the protein CASSRTSGGAYNEQFF. Full variable domain (rest looked up from reference TRBV5-1 and TRBJ2-1): KAGVTQTPRYLIKTRGQQVTLSCSPISGHRSVSWYQQTPGQGLQFLFEYFSETQRNKGNFPGRFSGRQFSNSRSEMNVSTLELGDSALYLCASSRTSGGAYNEQFFGPGTRLTVL.

The chain employs TRBV18 and TRBJ2-4; 10 bases agree with TRBD1. CDR1 KGHSH and CDR2 LQKENI come from the germline V gene. There are 16 residues in the CDR3. Unmatched junction bases numbered 0, after V lost 0 bases and J lost 1 base. The CDR3 DNA follows: TGTGCCAGCTCACCACCGGGACAGGGGGCCAAAAACATTCAGTACTTC. This encodes CASSPPGQGAKNIQYF.

The chain uses TRBV2 and TRBJ1-2, with 7 bases that match TRBD1. The germline CDR1 and CDR2 sequences are SNHLY and FYNNEI. CDR3 length: 13 amino acids. The trim removed 7 bases at V and 4 bases at J, leaving 6 bases unmatched. The DNA of the CDR3 is TGTGCCAGCATCAGACAGGGAATCTATGGCTACACCTTC. It yields the protein CASIRQGIYGYTF.

V gene TRBV11-1 combines with J gene TRBJ2-1, with D tentatively TRBD2 (7 bases). The CDR3 covers 14 residues. The germline gives CDR1 SGHAT, CDR2 FQDESV (reference sequence). The V gene lost 5 bases and the J gene lost 9 bases, with 17 bases spanning the gap. The CDR3 loop is CASSKGGPGGEQFF. Here the CDR3 DNA reads TGTGCCAGCAGCAAAGGGGGGCCGGGGGGTGAGCAGTTCTTC.

The rearrangement links TRBV19 to TRBJ2-7, with 9 bases identical to TRBD2. CDR3 length: 15 residues. CDR1 is LNHDA, CDR2 SQIVND, per germline (reference sequence). V dropped 3 bases and J dropped 2; count of bases not matched to a gene: 5. CDR3 residues: CASSIPLAGTYEQYF. The CDR3 DNA sequence: TGTGCCAGTAGTATTCCCCTAGCGGGAACCTACGAGCAGTACTTC.

V is TRBV28 and J is TRBJ1-2, with TRBD1 as a possible D gene (5 bases). This CDR3 contains 13 residues. V dropped 3 bases and J dropped 6 bases, with 11 bases sitting between them. CDR1 is MDHEN, CDR2 SYDVKM, per germline. DNA for the CDR3: TGTGCCAGCAGTTTTCGGGCAGGGCATGGCTACACCTTC. It specifies CASSFRAGHGYTF.

This chain connects TRBV15 to TRBJ1-2; 8 bases line up with TRBD1. Germline V gene data show CDR1 as LNHNV and CDR2 as YYDKDF (reference sequence). J gave up 8 bases and V 4 bases, and 6 bases lay outside the gene matches. This CDR3 region has 13 residues. CDR3 DNA: TGTGCCACCAGCATTCGGACAGGGCAAGGCTACACCTTC. It encodes CATSIRTGQGYTF.

This clone was detected only once. This chain uses TRBV7-9 with TRBJ2-3, with D unresolved. V was pared by 3 bases and J by 2 bases, with 9 bases between. Germline V gives CDR1 SEHNR, CDR2 FQNEAQ (reference sequence). The CDR3 is 14 residues long. Here the CDR3 DNA reads TGTGCCAGCAGCTTCGAGCAACCCACAGATACGCAGTATTTT. Its protein product is CASSFEQPTDTQYF. The variable domain in full, completed from reference TRBV7-9 and TRBJ2-3, reads DTGVSQNPRHKITKRGQNVTFRCDPISEHNRLYWYRQTLGQGPEFLTYFQNEAQLEKSRLLSDRFSAERPKGSFSTLEIQRTEQGDSAMYLCASSFEQPTDTQYFGPGTRLTVL.

The gene calls are TRBV2 and TRBJ1-6; TRBD1 agrees at 9 bases. Germline values: CDR1 SNHLY, CDR2 FYNNEI. V gave up 4 bases and J gave up 7 bases; unmatched junction bases: 2. The CDR3 totals 14 residues. Written as DNA, the CDR3 is TGTGCCAGCAGTGTCGGGACAGGGAATTCACCCCTCCACTTT. Translating it yields CASSVGTGNSPLHF.

This sequence joins TRBV9 and TRBJ1-1; TRBD1 might be the D (5 bases). Germline V lookup: CDR1 SGDLS, CDR2 YYNGEE. Trimming removed 4 bases from V and 0 bases from J, with 10 bases in between. The CDR3 is 14 residues long. CDR3 sequence: CASSLWDLNTEAFF. CDR3 DNA: TGTGCCAGCAGCCTCTGGGACTTGAACACTGAAGCTTTCTTT.

With respect to this clone: Other DNA sequences of this sample code for an identical CDR3. V usage is TRBV5-1 and J usage is TRBJ2-2, with 11 positions matching TRBD2. CDR3 length equals 15 residues. After removal of 4 bases from V and 1 base from J, the junction contained 0 bases not matched to a gene. Germline lookup yields CDR1 SGHRS and CDR2 YFSETQ. DNA for the CDR3: TGCGCCAGCAGCCTAGCGGGAGGGAACACCGGGGAGCTGTTTTTT. Translated: CASSLAGGNTGELFF.

The V call is TRBV6-5, the J call TRBJ1-2; 9 bases map to TRBD1. CDR1 and CDR2 from the germline V gene are MNHEY and SVGAGI. The CDR3 runs 15 residues. V lost 8 bases to trimming and J lost 4 bases; unmatched junction nucleotides: 11. The CDR3 DNA follows: TGTGCCAGCTCCGCTACAGGGGGCGTATCCTATGGCTACACCTTC. It encodes CASSATGGVSYGYTF.

The V and J genes are TRBV11-2 and TRBJ2-3, with 9 nucleotides matching TRBD2. The V segment lost 5 bases and the J segment 3 bases; nucleotides outside the gene matches: 9. The CDR3 has 16 residues. Germline V gives CDR1 SGHAT, CDR2 FQNNGV. The CDR3 here is CASSLGLAGSTDTQYF. The CDR3 nucleotides are TGTGCCAGCAGCCTGGGGCTAGCGGGATCGACAGATACGCAGTATTTT.

In DNA, the CDR3 is TGCAGCGTTCCGGGGACTGAAGCTTTCTTT. It codes for CSVPGTEAFF. J is TRBJ1-1 and V is TRBV29-1; D ambiguous. This CDR3 has 10 amino acids. Trimming took off 5 bases at V and 5 bases at J, with 6 bases between the two ends. Per the germline V gene, CDR1 is SQVTM and CDR2 is ANQGSEA.

The chain employs TRBV15 and TRBJ2-1, with D possibly matching TRBD2 (5 bases). V lost 4 bases, J lost 6 bases, and 16 bases lay in between. There are 15 residues in the CDR3. Germline V gene lookup returns CDR1 LNHNV and CDR2 YYDKDF (reference sequence). This CDR3 is CATSIGSGRSNEQFF. The CDR3 DNA follows: TGTGCCACCAGCATTGGGAGCGGTCGCTCCAATGAGCAGTTCTTC.

This clone was recorded once. V usage is TRBV18 and J usage is TRBJ2-3; no clear D gene. V lost 1 base and J lost 2, with 10 bases in between. Germline CDR1 is KGHSH and CDR2 is LQKENI. CDR3 size: 15 residues. The CDR3 loop is CASSPRSTTTDTQYF. In DNA form, the CDR3 reads TGTGCCAGCTCACCACGAAGCACTACCACAGATACGCAGTATTTT.

On this clone: Other nucleotide sequences from this sample produce the same CDR3. The rearrangement uses TRBV7-9 and TRBJ2-5, with 10 bases lining up with TRBD2. Germline V gives CDR1 SEHNR, CDR2 FQNEAQ (reference sequence). CDR3 length: 16 amino acids. V trimming: 0 bases; J trimming: 4 bases; junction bases outside the gene matches: 5. Written as DNA, the CDR3 is TGTGCCAGCAGCTTAGCGCTAGCGGGAGCGGGAGAGACCCAGTACTTC. This codes for CASSLALAGAGETQYF.

J is TRBJ2-7 and V is TRBV4-1, with 11 bases identical to TRBD1. Per germline, CDR1 MGHRA and CDR2 YSYEKL. This CDR3 spans 15 amino acids. V lost 4 bases, J lost 3 bases, and 5 bases stayed unmatched. The CDR3 DNA reads as TGCGCCAGCAGCCCCGGGACAGGGGGTGGCTACGAGCAGTACTTC. As protein: CASSPGTGGGYEQYF.

The chain links TRBV10-3 to TRBJ2-7; no reliable D call. Germline lookup yields CDR1 ENHRY and CDR2 SYGVKD. The CDR3 spans 14 residues. The V and J ends lost 8 bases and 3 bases respectively, with 17 bases between them. The CDR3 nucleotides read TGTGCCATCTCCGAGATGAGTTTGAACTACGAGCAGTACTTC. This sequence encodes CAISEMSLNYEQYF.